A single sample is the source of the 28 T cell receptor beta chains below, sequenced in a study of blood T cell repertoires in COVID-19. Measured with immunoSEQ multiplex PCR; TCRdb has only the in-frame clones, and not every one. In the table there are over 130,000 clones, roughly 84% of which are singletons. The specimen sequenced was peripheral blood. These receptors were obtained from an older woman with acute or convalescent COVID-19.

The J gene is TRBJ2-3, the V gene TRBV30, with D perhaps matching TRBD2 (6 bases). CDR3 length equals 17 residues. Trimming left V 2 bases short and J 7 bases short, with 25 bases between. CDR1 is GTSNPN and CDR2 is SVGIG in the germline V gene (reference sequence). The CDR3 region has the DNA TGTGCCTGGAGTCTCATCACGGGCGGGGCAGGCACTTATACGCAGTATTTT. This codes for CAWSLITGGAGTYTQYF.

The chain is built from TRBV6-5 and TRBJ2-1, with 7 bases identical to TRBD2. The J segment lost 0 bases and the V segment lost 5 bases, leaving 1 base of the junction unmatched. Germline V gene lookup returns CDR1 MNHEY and CDR2 SVGAGI. The CDR3 has 14 residues. The CDR3 loop reads CASSRGVSYNEQFF. The CDR3, as DNA: TGTGCCAGCAGTCGGGGGGTCTCCTACAATGAGCAGTTCTTC.

V usage is TRBV11-2 and J usage is TRBJ1-1; no definite D call. The CDR3 is 14 amino acids. The V and J ends lost 3 bases and 3 bases respectively, with 11 bases between them. Per germline, CDR1 SGHAT and CDR2 FQNNGV. CDR3 in DNA: TGTGCCAGCAGCTTGGTAACAGCTTACACTGAAGCTTTCTTT. This gives the protein CASSLVTAYTEAFF.

J is TRBJ2-7 and V is TRBV28; 12 nucleotides match TRBD2. The CDR3 length is 14 residues. The junction had 3 bases not matched to a gene; V was cut back by 4 bases and J by 5 bases. Germline CDR1 reads MDHEN; CDR2 reads SYDVKM. The CDR3 is CASSSRLAGDEQYF. CDR3 nucleotide sequence: TGTGCCAGCAGTTCGCGACTAGCGGGGGACGAGCAGTACTTC.

This chain uses TRBV28 with TRBJ1-2; 9 bases are shared with TRBD1. Germline CDR1 is MDHEN and CDR2 is SYDVKM. Trimming removed 4 bases from V and 5 bases from J; junction bases left unmatched: 8. CDR3 length: 15 amino acids. CDR3 amino acids: CASSSRDRVLYGYTF. In DNA, the CDR3 is TGTGCCAGCAGTTCCCGGGACAGGGTATTATATGGCTACACCTTC.

This chain connects TRBV7-2 to TRBJ1-5; TRBD1 is a possible D gene (5 bases). Deletions cut 6 bases from V and 6 bases from J, with 18 bases between. The CDR3 consists of 15 residues. In germline, CDR1 is SGHTA, CDR2 FQGNSA. CDR3 bases: TGTGCCAGCAGACGGTGTCGGGGGTCGGCTCAGCCCCAGCATTTT. Its protein product is CASRRCRGSAQPQHF.

The chain recombines TRBV28 with TRBJ1-4, with D possibly TRBD1 on 5 matching bases. The length of the CDR3 is 13 residues. Trimming removed 4 bases from V and 7 bases from J, with 10 bases in between. Germline V gene data show CDR1 as MDHEN and CDR2 as SYDVKM. The CDR3 protein is CASSWGGSEKLFF. The CDR3 DNA reads TGTGCCAGCAGTTGGGGGGGATCTGAAAAACTGTTTTTT.

V gene TRBV7-2 combines with J gene TRBJ1-4; 7 nucleotides align to TRBD1. The ends lost 5 bases at V and 12 bases at J; junction bases unmatched: 9. In germline, CDR1 is SGHTA, CDR2 FQGNSA. The CDR3 consists of 13 residues. The CDR3 here is CASSKRQGLELFF. The CDR3 DNA reads as TGTGCCAGCAGCAAAAGACAGGGATTAGAACTGTTTTTT.

This sequence joins TRBV9 and TRBJ2-1; 10 bases are shared with TRBD2. The CDR3 sequence is 15 residues long. V lost 1 base, J lost 5 bases, and 3 bases stayed unmatched. Germline lookup yields CDR1 SGDLS and CDR2 YYNGEE. The DNA of the CDR3 is TGTGCCAGCAGCGTATCCGGGACTAGCGACAATGAGCAGTTCTTC. This encodes CASSVSGTSDNEQFF.

This clone was seen a single time. The rearrangement links TRBV6-5 to TRBJ1-6, with 7 nucleotides matching TRBD1. The ends lost 8 bases at V and 7 bases at J; junction bases unmatched: 2. The CDR3 covers 12 residues. The germline V gene encodes CDR1 MNHEY and CDR2 SVGAGI. CDR3 amino acids: CASGTANSPLHF. The CDR3 DNA reads TGTGCCAGCGGGACAGCCAATTCACCCCTCCACTTT.

The rearrangement links TRBV12-3 or TRBV12-4 to TRBJ2-7, with 7 bases lining up with TRBD2. CDR3 length: 13 residues. Unmatched junction bases numbered 1, after V lost 2 bases and J lost 3 bases. The CDR3 sequence: CASSLRGDYEQYF. CDR3 in DNA: TGTGCCAGCAGTTTACGGGGGGACTACGAGCAGTACTTC.

The chain recombines TRBV2 with TRBJ1-2; D gene uncertain. With 4 bases removed from V and 8 bases from J, the gap between germline ends came to 8 bases. Germline-derived CDR1 and CDR2 are SNHLY and FYNNEI. The CDR3 has 11 amino acids. The CDR3 sequence is CASSVWEGYTF. CDR3 coding DNA: TGTGCCAGCAGTGTATGGGAGGGCTACACCTTC.

This clone was seen a handful of times. The rearrangement uses TRBV27 and TRBJ2-1; 13 nucleotides match TRBD2. J was trimmed by 7 bases and V by 3 bases; bases with no gene match: 6. Germline V CDR1 and CDR2: MNHEY, SMNVEV (reference sequence). This CDR3 is built from 16 residues. The CDR3 DNA sequence: TGTGCCAGCAGTTTTGCGGGACTAGCGGGATTAAATGAGCAGTTCTTC. It encodes CASSFAGLAGLNEQFF.

This clone occurred once. The V call is TRBV15, the J call TRBJ1-2, with D tentatively TRBD1 (5 bases). Germline V gene lookup returns CDR1 LNHNV and CDR2 YYDKDF (reference sequence). This CDR3 has 12 residues. Trimming pared 2 bases from V and 10 bases from J, leaving 11 bases between. The CDR3 DNA reads as TGTGCCACCAGCAGAACCCGGACACCCTACACCTTC. Amino acids: CATSRTRTPYTF. Together with reference TRBV15 and TRBJ1-2, the CDR3 gives the full variable domain: DAMVIQNPRYQVTQFGKPVTLSCSQTLNHNVMYWYQQKSSQAPKLLFHYYDKDFNNEADTPDNFQSRRPNTSFCFLDIRSPGLGDTAMYLCATSRTRTPYTFGSGTRLTVV.

The V and J genes are TRBV7-9 and TRBJ2-7, with D maybe TRBD1 (6 bases). The CDR3 totals 14 residues. The germline gives CDR1 SEHNR, CDR2 FQNEAQ (reference sequence). Deletions cut 5 bases from V and 2 bases from J, with 13 bases between. CDR3 amino acids: CASSPGTPTYEQYF. The CDR3 DNA sequence: TGTGCCAGCAGCCCCGGGACACCTACCTACGAGCAGTACTTC.

V usage is TRBV25-1 and J usage is TRBJ1-2, with unresolved D. The CDR3 contains 12 residues. Germline-derived CDR1 and CDR2 are MGHDK and SYGVNS. The V gene lost 1 base and the J gene lost 4 bases, with 4 bases spanning the gap. The chain's CDR3 is CASSESIYGYTF. CDR3 in DNA: TGTGCCAGCAGTGAATCCATCTATGGCTACACCTTC.

The rearrangement uses TRBV7-9 and TRBJ2-5; D is ambiguous. V was pared by 3 bases and J by 2 bases, with 13 bases between. The germline gives CDR1 SEHNR, CDR2 FQNEAQ (reference sequence). CDR3 length: 15 residues. The CDR3 DNA sequence: TGTGCCAGCAGCTTTGCTTCTGGCAGTCAAGAGACCCAGTACTTC. Its translation: CASSFASGSQETQYF.

This clone has a single count. The gene calls are TRBV20-1 and TRBJ1-1; 7 bases are shared with TRBD1. The junction had 8 bases not matched to a gene; V was cut back by 3 bases and J by 1 base. The CDR3 runs 15 residues. CDR1 and CDR2 (germline): DFQATT, SNEGSKA (reference sequence). This chain's CDR3 is CSASGRQGRNTEAFF. The CDR3 nucleotides are TGCAGTGCTAGTGGGAGACAGGGAAGGAACACTGAAGCTTTCTTT.

This chain connects TRBV30 to TRBJ2-3, with TRBD2 matching over 7 bases. Germline CDR1 and CDR2: GTSNPN and SVGIG (reference sequence). Germline trimming cut 8 bases from V and 1 base from J; bases unmatched to any gene: 12. This CDR3 contains 15 residues. The CDR3: CAPALSGMGTDTQYF. CDR3 in DNA: TGTGCCCCGGCCTTGAGCGGGATGGGCACAGATACGCAGTATTTT.

The rearrangement uses TRBV9 and TRBJ2-5; the match to TRBD2 covers 8 bases. The CDR3 is made up of 17 amino acids. The J segment lost 0 bases and the V segment lost 0 bases, leaving 7 bases of the junction unmatched. Germline CDR1 is SGDLS and CDR2 is YYNGEE. The CDR3 reads CASSVEVERGNQETQYF. The CDR3 DNA reads TGTGCCAGCAGCGTAGAGGTCGAGCGGGGGAACCAAGAGACCCAGTACTTC.

J is TRBJ2-7 and V is TRBV5-6; 8 nucleotides match TRBD2. The V segment lost 0 bases and the J segment 3 bases; nucleotides outside the gene matches: 5. CDR3 length: 15 residues. CDR1 and CDR2 from the germline V gene are SGHDT and YYEEEE. The chain's CDR3 is CASSLGGRSYYEQYF. Written as DNA, the CDR3 is TGTGCCAGCAGCTTGGGCGGGAGGTCATACTACGAGCAGTACTTC.

The chain has TRBV30 and TRBJ1-1; D is unresolved. Trimming shortened V by 2 bases and J by 1 base, and 11 bases separated the two germline ends. The CDR3 sequence is 14 residues long. The V gene's germline CDR1 is GTSNPN and CDR2 SVGIG (reference sequence). The CDR3 nucleotides read TGTGCCTGGAGTCTCGGAGGAGAGAACACTGAAGCTTTCTTT. Translation: CAWSLGGENTEAFF.

The rearrangement joins TRBV11-3 to TRBJ2-1; no definite D call. The CDR3 runs to 12 residues. Trimming left V 1 base short and J 5 bases short, with 3 bases between. Germline V gene sequence: CDR1 SGHNT, CDR2 YENEEA. The CDR3 loop reads CASSLADNEQFF. DNA for the CDR3: TGTGCCAGCAGCTTAGCAGACAATGAGCAGTTCTTC.

The chain joins TRBV7-8 to TRBJ1-5; D may be TRBD1 (5 bases). The length of the CDR3 is 13 residues. CDR1 SGHVS and CDR2 FQNEAQ come from the germline V gene. Trimming cost V 5 bases and J 8 bases, with 13 bases left between them. The CDR3 loop reads CASSRGTLEPQHF. DNA for the CDR3: TGTGCCAGCAGCAGGGGAACCCTGGAGCCCCAGCATTTT.

The chain employs TRBV12-3 or TRBV12-4 and TRBJ1-2; 7 nucleotides line up with TRBD1. This CDR3 has 13 amino acids. V lost 5 bases and J lost 8; bases outside the gene matches: 8. The CDR3 DNA follows: TGTGCCAGCAGTCGCTACAGGGGCCCGGGCTACACCTTC. Protein product: CASSRYRGPGYTF.

The rearrangement links TRBV2 to TRBJ1-4; D unclear. The CDR3 is 14 amino acids. Germline CDR1 SNHLY, CDR2 FYNNEI. Trimming removed 7 bases from V and 0 bases from J, with 9 bases in between. The CDR3 here is CASKLATTNEKLFF. CDR3 nucleotides: TGTGCCAGCAAGTTAGCCACAACTAATGAAAAACTGTTTTTT.

As regards this clone: This CDR3 is also generated by other DNA sequences in the sample. This chain connects TRBV7-9 to TRBJ2-7; no firm D call. This CDR3 has 14 residues. V was cut by 1 base and J by 0 bases, with 7 bases left in between. Germline loops: CDR1 SEHNR, CDR2 FQNEAQ (reference sequence). This CDR3 reads CASSLGRSSYEQYF. Here the CDR3 DNA reads TGTGCCAGCAGCTTAGGCAGATCCTCCTACGAGCAGTACTTC.

The chain joins TRBV5-5 to TRBJ1-1; 9 nucleotides match TRBD1. V lost 0 bases and J lost 0; bases outside the gene matches: 6. Germline CDR1 reads SGHKS; CDR2 reads YYEKEE (reference sequence). The CDR3 has 17 residues. The CDR3 loop is CASSLGGTGRMNTEAFF. The CDR3 DNA follows: TGTGCCAGCAGCTTGGGTGGGACAGGGCGAATGAACACTGAAGCTTTCTTT.